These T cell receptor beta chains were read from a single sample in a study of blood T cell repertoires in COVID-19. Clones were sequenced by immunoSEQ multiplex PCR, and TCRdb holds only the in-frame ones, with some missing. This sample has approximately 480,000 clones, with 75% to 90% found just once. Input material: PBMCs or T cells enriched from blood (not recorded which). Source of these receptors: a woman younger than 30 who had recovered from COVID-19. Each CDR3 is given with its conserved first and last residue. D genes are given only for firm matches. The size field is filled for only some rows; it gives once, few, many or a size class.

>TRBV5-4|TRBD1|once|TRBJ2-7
CAGGDRGFGEQYF
TGTGCCGGGGGGGACAGGGGTTTCGGCGAGCAGTACTTC
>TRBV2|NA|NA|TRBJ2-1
CASHETNGNEQFF
TGTGCCAGCCACGAGACTAACGGGAATGAGCAGTTCTTC
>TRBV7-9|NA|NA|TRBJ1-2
CASSPLQVWGYTF
TGTGCCAGCAGCCCCCTGCAGGTCTGGGGCTACACCTTC
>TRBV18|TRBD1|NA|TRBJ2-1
CAGGRGLVNEQFF
TGTGCCGGGGGCAGGGGGCTTGTAAATGAGCAGTTCTTC
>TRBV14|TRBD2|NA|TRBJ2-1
CASSHGGGSEQFF
TGTGCCAGCAGCCATGGGGGGGGATCTGAGCAGTTCTTC
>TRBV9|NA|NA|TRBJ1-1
CASSVADRIWSDTEAFF
TGTGCCAGCAGCGTAGCCGACAGGATCTGGAGTGACACTGAAGCTTTCTTT
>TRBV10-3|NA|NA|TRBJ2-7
CAISEQAAFREQYF
TGTGCCATCAGTGAACAGGCCGCGTTTCGCGAGCAGTACTTC
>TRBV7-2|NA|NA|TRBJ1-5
CASSSGFGQGNQPQHF
TGTGCCAGCAGCTCAGGGTTCGGGCAGGGGAATCAGCCCCAGCATTTT
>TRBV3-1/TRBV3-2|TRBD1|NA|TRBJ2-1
CASSAVRDRRNEQFF
TGTGCCAGCAGCGCGGTCCGGGACAGGCGCAATGAGCAGTTCTTC
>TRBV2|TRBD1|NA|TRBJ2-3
CASSDQGALLDTQYF
TGTGCCAGCAGTGACCAGGGGGCGCTTTTGGATACGCAGTATTTT
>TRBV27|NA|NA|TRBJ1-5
CASSPDRGNQPQHF
TGTGCCAGCAGCCCCGACAGAGGCAATCAGCCCCAGCATTTT
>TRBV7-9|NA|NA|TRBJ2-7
CASSLAKPTVSSYEQYF
TGTGCCAGCAGCTTAGCCAAACCGACAGTGAGCTCCTACGAGCAGTACTTC
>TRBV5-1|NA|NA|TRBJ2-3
CASSPGGGDAGDTQYF
TGCGCCAGCAGCCCAGGGGGAGGAGATGCTGGAGATACGCAGTATTTT
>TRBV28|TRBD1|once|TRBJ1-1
CASSLLADRGAEAFF
TGTGCCAGCAGTTTACTCGCCGACAGGGGGGCTGAAGCTTTCTTT
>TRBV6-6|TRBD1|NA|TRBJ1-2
CASSPRQGLQGANGYTF
TGTGCCAGCAGTCCTAGACAGGGTCTCCAAGGGGCTAATGGCTACACCTTC
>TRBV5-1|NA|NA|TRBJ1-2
CASSYEGNNGYTF
TGCGCCAGCAGCTACGAGGGTAACAATGGCTACACCTTC
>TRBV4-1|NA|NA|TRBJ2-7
CASSQDWGGSSYEQYF
TGCGCCAGCAGCCAAGATTGGGGTGGGAGCTCCTACGAGCAGTACTTC
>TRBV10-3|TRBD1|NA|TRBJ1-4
CAISERNIRDSFNEKLFF
TGTGCCATCAGTGAGCGTAATATCCGGGACAGCTTTAATGAAAAACTGTTTTTT
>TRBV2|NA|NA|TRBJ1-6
CASSEVRSSYNSPLHF
TGTGCCAGCAGTGAAGTGAGGAGCTCCTATAATTCACCCCTCCACTTT
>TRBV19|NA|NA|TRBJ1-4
CASRDRNEKLFF
TGTGCCAGCCGGGATAGAAATGAAAAACTGTTTTTT
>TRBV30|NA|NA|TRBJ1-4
CAWSVGENEKLFF
TGTGCCTGGAGTGTAGGAGAGAATGAAAAACTGTTTTTT
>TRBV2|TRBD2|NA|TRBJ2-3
CASKGPSGGGDTQYF
TGTGCCAGCAAGGGCCCGAGCGGGGGAGGGGATACGCAGTATTTT
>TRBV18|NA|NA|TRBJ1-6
CASSPRGRESYNSPLHF
TGTGCCAGCTCACCACGGGGGAGGGAGTCCTATAATTCACCCCTCCACTTT
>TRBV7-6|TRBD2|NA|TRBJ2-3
CASSPTGSSGGADTQYF
TGTGCCAGCAGCCCGACGGGGAGCAGCGGGGGGGCGGATACGCAGTATTTT
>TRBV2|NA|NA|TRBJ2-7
CASSPGGTSYEQYF
TGTGCCAGCAGTCCTGGGGGGACTTCCTACGAGCAGTACTTC
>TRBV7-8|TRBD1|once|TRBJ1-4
CASSLRQGPNEKLFF
TGTGCCAGCAGCCTTAGACAGGGGCCTAATGAAAAACTGTTTTTT
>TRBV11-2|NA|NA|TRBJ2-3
CASSSRGFSTDTQYF
TGTGCCAGCAGTTCAAGGGGGTTCAGCACAGATACGCAGTATTTT
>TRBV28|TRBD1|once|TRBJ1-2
CASSLRQGLGYTF
TGTGCCAGCAGTTTACGACAGGGTCTTGGCTACACCTTC
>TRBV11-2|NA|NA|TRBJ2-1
CASSLLGAVLNEQFF
TGTGCCAGCAGCTTACTAGGAGCGGTACTGAATGAGCAGTTCTTC
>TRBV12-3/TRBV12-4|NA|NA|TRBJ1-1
CASSLTGSTEAFF
TGTGCCAGCAGTTTAACAGGGTCCACTGAAGCTTTCTTT
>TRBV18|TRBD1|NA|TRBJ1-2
CASSYRTGQNYGYTF
TGTGCCAGCTCATATCGGACAGGTCAGAACTATGGCTACACCTTC
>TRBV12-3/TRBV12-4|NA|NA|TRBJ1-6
CASSPGGALHF
TGTGCCAGCAGCCCCGGCGGGGCCCTCCACTTT
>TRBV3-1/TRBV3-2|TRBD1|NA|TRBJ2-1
CASSETGRVGDEQFF
TGTGCCAGCAGCGAGACAGGGAGAGTTGGGGATGAGCAGTTCTTC
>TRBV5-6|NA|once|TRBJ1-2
CASSLPAGYGYTF
TGTGCCAGCAGTCTTCCAGCGGGCTATGGCTACACCTTC
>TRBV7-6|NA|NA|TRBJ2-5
CASSLVTHQETQYF
TGTGCCAGCAGCTTAGTCACACACCAAGAGACCCAGTACTTC
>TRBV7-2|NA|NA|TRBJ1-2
CASSLGPHPRDYGYTF
TGTGCCAGCAGCTTAGGGCCCCACCCTCGGGACTATGGCTACACCTTC
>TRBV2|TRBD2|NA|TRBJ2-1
CASSEQRGVYNEQFF
TGTGCCAGCAGCGAACAGCGGGGGGTGTACAATGAGCAGTTCTTC
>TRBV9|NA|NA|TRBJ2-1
CASSVLAGNEQFF
TGTGCCAGCAGCGTACTAGCTGGGAATGAGCAGTTCTTC
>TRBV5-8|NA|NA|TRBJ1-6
CASSLVQGNSPLHF
TGTGCCAGCAGCTTGGTACAGGGAAACTCACCCCTCCACTTT
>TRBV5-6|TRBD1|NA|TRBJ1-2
CASSLGTGAPNYGYTF
TGTGCCAGCAGCTTGGGGACAGGGGCACCGAACTATGGCTACACCTTC
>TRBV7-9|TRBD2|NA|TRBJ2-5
CASSKTSGEETQYF
TGTGCCAGCAGCAAGACTAGCGGGGAAGAGACCCAGTACTTC
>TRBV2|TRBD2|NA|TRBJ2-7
CASRSSGGAYEQYF
TGTGCCAGCAGATCGAGCGGGGGGGCGTACGAGCAGTACTTC
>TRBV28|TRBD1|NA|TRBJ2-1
CASSYSDRDPNEQFF
TGTGCCAGCTCCTACTCCGACAGGGACCCCAATGAGCAGTTCTTC
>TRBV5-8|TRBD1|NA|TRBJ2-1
CASSLGVGTGGGKQFF
TGTGCCAGCAGCTTGGGTGTGGGGACAGGGGGGGGAAAGCAGTTCTTC
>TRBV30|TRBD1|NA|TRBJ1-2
CAWSLPLTGDVYGYTF
TGTGCCTGGAGTCTTCCCCTGACAGGGGATGTCTATGGCTACACCTTC
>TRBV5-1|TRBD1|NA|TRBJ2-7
CASSLSTGAYEQYF
TGCGCCAGCAGCTTATCGACAGGGGCCTACGAGCAGTACTTC
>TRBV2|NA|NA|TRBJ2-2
CASRRNTGELFF
TGTGCCAGCAGGAGGAACACCGGGGAGCTGTTTTTT
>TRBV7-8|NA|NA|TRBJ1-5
CASSLSAQPQHF
TGTGCCAGCAGCTTAAGCGCTCAGCCCCAGCATTTT
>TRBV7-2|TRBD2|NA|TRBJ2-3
CASSLVTSGGAGDTQYF
TGTGCCAGCAGCTTAGTTACCAGCGGGGGGGCGGGAGATACGCAGTATTTT
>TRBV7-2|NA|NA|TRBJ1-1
CASSLGNAGAEAFF
TGTGCCAGCAGCTTAGGGAATGCAGGGGCTGAAGCTTTCTTT
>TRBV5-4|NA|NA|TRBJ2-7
CASSLRGVGEQYF
TGTGCCAGCAGCTTGCGCGGCGTCGGCGAGCAGTACTTC
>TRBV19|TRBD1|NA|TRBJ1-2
CASISGTGGFFGYTF
TGTGCCAGCATCTCCGGGACAGGGGGTTTCTTTGGCTACACCTTC
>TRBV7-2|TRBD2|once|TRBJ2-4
CASSLAGGSKNIQYF
TGTGCCAGCAGCTTAGCCGGGGGGAGCAAAAACATTCAGTACTTC
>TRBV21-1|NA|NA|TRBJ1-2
CASSKKGGDPGYTF
TGTGCCAGCAGCAAAAAGGGAGGGGACCCAGGCTACACCTTC